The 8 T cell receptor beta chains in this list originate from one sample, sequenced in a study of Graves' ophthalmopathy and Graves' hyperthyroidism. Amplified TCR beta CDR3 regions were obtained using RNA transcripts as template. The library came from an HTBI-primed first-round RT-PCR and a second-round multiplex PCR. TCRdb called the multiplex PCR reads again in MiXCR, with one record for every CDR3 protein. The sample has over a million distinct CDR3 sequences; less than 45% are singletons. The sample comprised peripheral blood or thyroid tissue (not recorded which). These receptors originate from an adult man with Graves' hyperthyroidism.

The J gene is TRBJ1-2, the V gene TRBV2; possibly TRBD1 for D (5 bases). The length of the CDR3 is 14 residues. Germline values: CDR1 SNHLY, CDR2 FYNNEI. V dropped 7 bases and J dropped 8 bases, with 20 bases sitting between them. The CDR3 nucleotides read TGTGCCAGCAAGCCACAAGCCAGGGTTCGCGGCTACACCTTC. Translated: CASKPQARVRGYTF.

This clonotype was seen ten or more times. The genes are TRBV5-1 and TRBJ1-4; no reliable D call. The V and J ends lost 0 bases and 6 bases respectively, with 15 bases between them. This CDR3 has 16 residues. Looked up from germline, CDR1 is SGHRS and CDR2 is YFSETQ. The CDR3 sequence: CASSLARSGGDEKLFF. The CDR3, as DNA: TGCGCCAGCAGCTTGGCCCGAAGCGGTGGGGATGAAAAACTGTTTTTT.

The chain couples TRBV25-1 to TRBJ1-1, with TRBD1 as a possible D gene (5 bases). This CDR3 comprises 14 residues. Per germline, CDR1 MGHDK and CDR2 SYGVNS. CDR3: CATPPWGLDTEAFF. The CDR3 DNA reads TGTGCTACCCCTCCATGGGGACTGGACACTGAAGCTTTCTTT.

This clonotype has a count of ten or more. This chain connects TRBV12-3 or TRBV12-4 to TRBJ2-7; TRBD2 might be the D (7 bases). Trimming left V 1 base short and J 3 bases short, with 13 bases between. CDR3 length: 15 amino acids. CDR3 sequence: CASSLEGGRGYEQYF. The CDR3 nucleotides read TGTGCCAGCAGTTTAGAGGGGGGGCGCGGCTACGAGCAGTACTTC.

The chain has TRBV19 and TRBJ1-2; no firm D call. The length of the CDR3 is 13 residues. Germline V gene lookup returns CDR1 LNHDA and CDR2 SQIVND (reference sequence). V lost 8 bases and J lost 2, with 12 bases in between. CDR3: CASGAGFNYGYTF. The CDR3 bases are TGTGCCAGTGGAGCGGGTTTCAACTATGGCTACACCTTC.

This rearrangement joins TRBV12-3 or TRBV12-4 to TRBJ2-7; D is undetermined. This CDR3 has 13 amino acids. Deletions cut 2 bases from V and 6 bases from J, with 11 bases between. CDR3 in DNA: TGTGCCAGCAGTTTAATTCGTGAAGGCGAGCAGTACTTC. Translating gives CASSLIREGEQYF.

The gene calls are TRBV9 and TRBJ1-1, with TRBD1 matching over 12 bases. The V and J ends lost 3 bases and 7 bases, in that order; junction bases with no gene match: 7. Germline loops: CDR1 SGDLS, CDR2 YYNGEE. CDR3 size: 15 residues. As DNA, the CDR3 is TGTGCCAGCAGCGGATCCGGGACAGGGGGCAGTGAAGCTTTCTTT. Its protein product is CASSGSGTGGSEAFF.

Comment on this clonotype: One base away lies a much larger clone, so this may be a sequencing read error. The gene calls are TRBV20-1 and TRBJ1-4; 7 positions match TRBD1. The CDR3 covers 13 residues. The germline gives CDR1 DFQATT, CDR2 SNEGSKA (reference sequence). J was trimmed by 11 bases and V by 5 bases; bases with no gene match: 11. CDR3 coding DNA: TGCAGTGCTGGAGTTCCGGGACAGCGCAAACTGTTTTTT. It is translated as CSAGVPGQRKLFF.